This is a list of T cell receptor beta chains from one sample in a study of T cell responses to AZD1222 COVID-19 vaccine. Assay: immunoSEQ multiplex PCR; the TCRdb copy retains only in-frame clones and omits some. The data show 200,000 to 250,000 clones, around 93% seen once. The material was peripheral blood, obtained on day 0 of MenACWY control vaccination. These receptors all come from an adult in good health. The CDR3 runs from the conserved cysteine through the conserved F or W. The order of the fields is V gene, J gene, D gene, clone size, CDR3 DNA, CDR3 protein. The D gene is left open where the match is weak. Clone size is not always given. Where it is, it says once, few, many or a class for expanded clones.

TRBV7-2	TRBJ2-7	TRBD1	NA	TGTGCCAGCAGCGACTACGCCGGGACAGGCTCCTACGAGCAGTACTTC	CASSDYAGTGSYEQYF
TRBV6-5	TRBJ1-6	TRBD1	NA	TGTGCCAGCAGACACGGACAGGGCGTCGATTCACCCCTCCACTTT	CASRHGQGVDSPLHF
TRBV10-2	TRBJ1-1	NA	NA	TGCGCCAGCAGTGAGAAGGCCGTGAACACTGAAGCTTTCTTT	CASSEKAVNTEAFF
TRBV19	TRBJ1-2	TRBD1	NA	TGTGCCAGTTCCTCGGGGACAGGGGTGCGCGGCTACACCTTC	CASSSGTGVRGYTF
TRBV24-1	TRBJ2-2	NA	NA	TGTGCCACCTCCCCCCGTAGGGGGAACACCGGGGAGCTGTTTTTT	CATSPRRGNTGELFF
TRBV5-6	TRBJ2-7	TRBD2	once	TGTGCCGGCAGCCCACTAGCGGGGGGTCTTTCCTACGAGCAGTACTTC	CAGSPLAGGLSYEQYF
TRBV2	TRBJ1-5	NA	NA	TGTGCCAGCAGGAGACAACATAGCAATCAGCCCCAGCATTTT	CASRRQHSNQPQHF
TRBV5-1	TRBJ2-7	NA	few	TGCGCCAGCAGCTTGGAAACCAACCACGAGCAGTACTTC	CASSLETNHEQYF
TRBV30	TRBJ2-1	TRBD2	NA	TGTGCCTGGAGTGTACAAGCGGGGAAAAATGAGCAGTTCTTC	CAWSVQAGKNEQFF
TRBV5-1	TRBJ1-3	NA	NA	TGCGCCAGCAGCCCGAGAAGTCAGGGGAGCTCTGGAAACACCATATATTTT	CASSPRSQGSSGNTIYF
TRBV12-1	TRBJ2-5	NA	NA	TGTGCCAGCAGCTTTGTTGGCAGGGGAGAGACCCAGTACTTC	CASSFVGRGETQYF